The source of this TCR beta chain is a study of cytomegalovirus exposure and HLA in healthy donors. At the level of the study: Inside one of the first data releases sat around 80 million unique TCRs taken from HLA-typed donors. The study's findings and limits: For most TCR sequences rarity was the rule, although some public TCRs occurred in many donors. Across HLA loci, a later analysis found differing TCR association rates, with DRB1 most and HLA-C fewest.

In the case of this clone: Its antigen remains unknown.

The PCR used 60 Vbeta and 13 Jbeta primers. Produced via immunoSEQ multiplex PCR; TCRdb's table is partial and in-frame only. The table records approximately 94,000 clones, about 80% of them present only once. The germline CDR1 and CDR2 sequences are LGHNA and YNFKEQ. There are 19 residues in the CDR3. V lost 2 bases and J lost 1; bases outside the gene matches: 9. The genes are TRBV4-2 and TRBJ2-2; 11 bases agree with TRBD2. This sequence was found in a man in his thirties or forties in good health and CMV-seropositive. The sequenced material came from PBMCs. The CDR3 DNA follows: TGTGCCAGCAGCCAACCAGCGGGGGGACTAGCGGTGAACACCGGGGAGCTGTTTTTT. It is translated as CASSQPAGGLAVNTGELFF.